This TCR beta chain was identified in a study of blood T cell repertoires in COVID-19. The CDR3 spans 17 residues. The V segment lost 5 bases and the J segment 6 bases; nucleotides outside the gene matches: 14. CDR1 and CDR2 from the germline V gene are SGHVS and FQNEAQ. Original processing methods: The authors estimated nucleated cell counts from reference gene primer amplification. Some clones are missing from TCRdb's copy, which holds only in-frame ones; the method was immunoSEQ multiplex PCR. V, J and clone size reflect that table, while D and trimming were determined from the DNA. The sample lists 150,000 to 200,000 clones, 75% to 85% occurring once.

This sequence originates from a human donor in a cohort sampled during active COVID-19. The V gene is TRBV7-8, the J gene TRBJ2-1; 9 nucleotides match TRBD2. The sequenced material came from peripheral blood. The CDR3 sequence is CASSPRGREGVGNEQFF. CDR3 in DNA: TGTGCCAGCAGCCCGAGAGGGCGGGAGGGGGTCGGCAATGAGCAGTTCTTC.